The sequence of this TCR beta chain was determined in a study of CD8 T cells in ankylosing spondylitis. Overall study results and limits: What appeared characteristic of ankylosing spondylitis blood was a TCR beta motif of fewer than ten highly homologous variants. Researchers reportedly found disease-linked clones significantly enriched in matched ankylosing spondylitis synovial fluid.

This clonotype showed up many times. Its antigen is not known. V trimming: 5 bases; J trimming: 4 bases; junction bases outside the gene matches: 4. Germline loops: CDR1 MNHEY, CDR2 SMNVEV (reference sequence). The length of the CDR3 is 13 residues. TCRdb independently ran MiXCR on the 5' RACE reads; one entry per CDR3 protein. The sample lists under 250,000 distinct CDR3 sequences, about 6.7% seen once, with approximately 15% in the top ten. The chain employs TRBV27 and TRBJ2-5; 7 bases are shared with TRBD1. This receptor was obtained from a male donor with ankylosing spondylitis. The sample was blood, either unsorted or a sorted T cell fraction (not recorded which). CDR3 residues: CASSTGAPETQYF. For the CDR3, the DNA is TGTGCCAGCAGTACAGGGGCCCCAGAGACCCAGTACTTC.